This T cell receptor (beta chain) was captured by sequencing in a study of beta chain features in type 1 diabetes (dated by TCRdb to the late 2010s). For the study in its entirety: No differences in mean age, gender distribution, total cell number or subset yield were found between patients and healthy donors. Regulatory and stem cell-like memory subsets were obtained from only 8 patients and roughly 8 healthy donors, while naive and central memory subsets were obtained from all 30 or so donors. The study compared TCRB repertoires of sorted circulating CD4+ T cell subsets between recently diagnosed type 1 diabetes patients and matched healthy donors. Across all samples, fewer than 130 million sorted cells were examined, and cell number per subset correlated strongly with RNA yield. General findings and caveats noted by the study authors: PCR might favor shorter templates, but patient and control samples were amplified and corrected together, so any skew would affect both groups equally. A moderate but significant shortening of TCRB CDR3 length was observed in type 1 diabetes patients in all four CD4+ subsets. HLA sub-analyses involved small numbers of individuals, so any influence of HLA type on TCRB rearrangement remained unresolved. Sequencing cDNA rather than genomic DNA could over-represent highly expressing activated cells, although activation and CD3 levels did not differ between groups. Fewer insertions and more nucleotide deletions at VDJ recombination sites were observed in patients with type 1 diabetes, implying thymic rearrangement abnormalities. The naive, central memory and regulatory TCRB repertoires appeared to resemble one another more closely among patients than among healthy donors.

The High Capacity cDNA Reverse Transcription Kit was used to reverse transcribe all of the isolated RNA, meaning that expressed TCRB transcripts were what got sequenced. Deep immunoSEQ sequencing was performed on naive, central memory and regulatory T cell samples, with an average of approximately 4 million total reads per sample. After sorted cells were lysed in RLT buffer, RNA was extracted with DNase-treated RNeasy Micro or Mini kits, with the choice depending on cell number. Each cell subset was processed separately to prevent cross-contamination, with patient and healthy donor samples processed together. The immunoSEQ multiplex PCR was used to amplify TCRB sequences from cDNA, yielding 87-bp fragments that span the CDR3 region. The amplicons were sequenced using the Illumina HiSeq platform. The published analysis was carried out like this. PCR bias was computationally corrected using synthetic template baselines, reads within Hamming distance 2 were collapsed, and singletons that could not be merged were discarded. Reads were aligned against IMGT so that V, D and J genes, CDR3 length and insertions or deletions at six rearrangement sites could be assigned. Clonotype counts were normalized to sorted cell number within each subset before computing true diversity and Gini coefficients with the tcR R package. The overlap coefficient, calculated on TCRB nucleotide sequences, was used to measure repertoire sharing. Out-of-frame TCRB sequences from naive cells were analyzed as a proxy for the pre-selection repertoire. TCRdb limited this immuneACCESS table to in-frame rearrangements with V and J called. A share of clones is missing; checked studies link under half to unresolved V genes, and the rest is unexplained. V and J calls and clone size are copied from that table; D and trimming were computed from the DNA. The sample records about 640,000 clones, about an eighth of which are singletons. Approximately 0.11% of the sample rests with the top ten.

At the junction V is shortened by 3 bases and J by 3 bases, with 9 bases in between. Taken from cysteine to phenylalanine, the CDR3 has 14 residues. Only the CDR3 DNA is retained, 42 bases long and in frame from the first base. The CDR1 and CDR2 encoded by the germline V gene are WSHSY and SAAADI. A single peripheral blood draw of approximately 120 mL on average was collected from each donor into heparinised tubes. Naive, central memory, regulatory and stem cell-like memory CD4+ T cells were sorted on a BD FACSAria II using a panel including CD45RO, CCR7, CD25, CD127, CD95 and CD27. A purity above 98% was achieved for all sorted populations. Right away, PBMCs were isolated by Lymphoprep density gradient centrifugation and were stained directly, with no culture step. To minimize batch effects, samples were stained and sorted in pairs, one healthy donor with one patient per experiment. About this clone itself: Its antigen is currently not known. Per-nucleotide qualities are absent, and no much larger clonotype sits a single base away.

This receptor was taken from a man aged 25 to 40 with type 1 diabetes. Specimen: naive CD4+ T cells from blood. What this sample's cell subset or site label stands for: true naive CD4+ T cells. Recombination linked TRBV10-2 to TRBJ1-5; the D gene cannot be named for sure. Here the CDR3 is given as CASSDRVNNQPQHF. The DNA is TGCGCCAGCAGTGATCGAGTCAACAATCAGCCCCAGCATTTT.